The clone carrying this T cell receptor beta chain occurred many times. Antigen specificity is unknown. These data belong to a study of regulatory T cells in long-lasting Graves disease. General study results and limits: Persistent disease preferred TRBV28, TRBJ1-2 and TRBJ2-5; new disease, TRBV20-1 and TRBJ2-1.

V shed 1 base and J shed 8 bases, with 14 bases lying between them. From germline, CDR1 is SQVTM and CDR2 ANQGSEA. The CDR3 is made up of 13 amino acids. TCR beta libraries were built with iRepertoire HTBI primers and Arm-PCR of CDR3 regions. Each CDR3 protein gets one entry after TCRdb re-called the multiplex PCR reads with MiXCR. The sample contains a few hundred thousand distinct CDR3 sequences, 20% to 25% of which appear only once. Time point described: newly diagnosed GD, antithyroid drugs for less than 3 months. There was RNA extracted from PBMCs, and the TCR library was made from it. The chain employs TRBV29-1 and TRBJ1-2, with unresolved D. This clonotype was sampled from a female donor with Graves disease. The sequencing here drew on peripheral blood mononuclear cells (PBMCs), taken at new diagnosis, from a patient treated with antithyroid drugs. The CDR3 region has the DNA TGCAGCGTTGAAGTAGGACTCACGGACGGCTACACCTTC. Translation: CSVEVGLTDGYTF.